These T cell receptor beta chains were read from a single sample in a study of blood T cell repertoires in COVID-19. Measured with immunoSEQ multiplex PCR; TCRdb has only the in-frame clones, and not every one. The sample lists about 240,000 clones; approximately 80% were seen once. The sequenced sample consisted of peripheral blood. The receptor set was obtained from a woman at least 80 years old with acute or convalescent COVID-19. Both conserved end residues are part of each CDR3. D genes are given only for firm matches. Clone size is stated in some rows and not others, as once, few, many or a class when expanded.

v_gene	j_gene	abundance	d_gene	CDR3aa	CDR3nt
TRBV7-8	TRBJ2-3	-	-	CASSLVAGAWTDTQYF	TGTGCCAGCAGCTTAGTCGCGGGGGCATGGACAGATACGCAGTATTTT
TRBV19	TRBJ2-2	-	-	CASSSRQNTGELFF	TGTGCCAGTAGTAGCCGACAGAACACCGGGGAGCTGTTTTTT
TRBV18	TRBJ1-1	-	TRBD1	CASSPGQGAEAFF	TGTGCCAGCTCACCCGGACAGGGGGCTGAAGCTTTCTTT
TRBV6-6	TRBJ1-1	-	TRBD1	CASSYDRGITEAFF	TGTGCCAGCAGTTACGACAGGGGGATCACTGAAGCTTTCTTT
TRBV7-6	TRBJ1-5	few	-	CASSLAPPRAGQPQHF	TGTGCCAGCAGCTTAGCCCCCCCCAGGGCAGGGCAGCCCCAGCATTTT
TRBV18	TRBJ1-5	-	TRBD1	CASSPGGTGRSNQPQHF	TGTGCCAGCTCACCGGGAGGGACAGGGAGAAGTAATCAGCCCCAGCATTTT
TRBV15	TRBJ1-5	-	-	CATSRAEGHLNQPQHF	TGTGCCACCAGCAGAGCCGAGGGACACCTCAATCAGCCCCAGCATTTT
TRBV28	TRBJ2-7	-	TRBD2	CASTPGTIYEQYF	TGTGCCAGCACCCCGGGGACTATCTACGAGCAGTACTTC
TRBV28	TRBJ1-5	-	TRBD1	CASSLPGTGNQPQHF	TGTGCCAGCAGTTTACCAGGGACAGGCAATCAGCCCCAGCATTTT
TRBV6-2/TRBV6-3	TRBJ2-7	-	-	CASSRTEGAYEQYF	TGTGCCAGCAGTCGCACCGAGGGAGCCTACGAGCAGTACTTC
TRBV7-9	TRBJ2-3	-	TRBD1	CASSLRLGTGLADTQYF	TGTGCCAGCAGCTTACGGTTGGGGACAGGGTTGGCGGATACGCAGTATTTT
TRBV7-3	TRBJ1-2	-	TRBD1	CASSQRQGGGYTF	TGTGCCAGCAGCCAAAGACAGGGTGGTGGCTACACCTTC
TRBV18	TRBJ2-1	-	-	CASSPRTTGYNEQFF	TGTGCCAGCTCACCTCGGACTACCGGCTACAATGAGCAGTTCTTC
TRBV19	TRBJ2-6	-	-	CASSITGPLSGANVLTF	TGTGCCAGTAGTATTACAGGGCCTCTCTCTGGGGCCAACGTCCTGACTTTC
TRBV6-5	TRBJ1-4	once	-	CASSYYPGGKLFF	TGTGCCAGCAGTTACTACCCGGGAGGGAAACTGTTTTTT
TRBV7-6	TRBJ2-7	-	-	CASSRTAQSSYEQYF	TGTGCCAGCAGCCGGACAGCCCAAAGCTCCTACGAGCAGTACTTC
TRBV27	TRBJ2-7	few	TRBD2	CASRTGGYEQYF	TGTGCCAGCAGAACGGGGGGTTACGAGCAGTACTTC
TRBV27	TRBJ1-5	few	TRBD1	CASSPQTGDEPQHF	TGTGCCAGCAGTCCCCAGACAGGGGACGAGCCCCAGCATTTT
TRBV5-1	TRBJ2-7	-	TRBD1	CASSLEYGQGVDEQYF	TGCGCCAGCAGCTTGGAGTATGGGCAGGGGGTGGACGAGCAGTACTTC
TRBV5-1	TRBJ2-1	-	-	CASSLFERSTNEQFF	TGCGCCAGCAGCTTGTTTGAGCGCTCCACCAATGAGCAGTTCTTC
TRBV5-1	TRBJ1-2	-	TRBD1	CASSFKRDRDGYTF	TGCGCCAGCAGCTTTAAGCGGGACAGGGACGGCTACACCTTC
TRBV2	TRBJ2-1	many	-	CASMTRQLDEQFF	TGTGCCAGCATGACTAGACAGCTGGATGAGCAGTTCTTC
TRBV5-1	TRBJ1-1	once	-	CASSLELNGWNTEAFF	TGCGCCAGCAGCTTGGAACTAAACGGGTGGAACACTGAAGCTTTCTTT
TRBV7-2	TRBJ1-1	-	-	CASSLSRGKSEAFF	TGTGCCAGCAGCCTAAGTAGGGGAAAAAGCGAAGCTTTCTTT
TRBV18	TRBJ1-1	-	-	CASSPQTGANTEAFF	TGTGCCAGCTCACCCCAAACGGGAGCGAACACTGAAGCTTTCTTT
TRBV5-1	TRBJ1-2	-	TRBD1	CASSLEGTGGFGYTF	TGCGCCAGCAGCTTGGAAGGGACAGGGGGCTTTGGCTACACCTTC
TRBV7-3	TRBJ2-2	-	-	CASSLMRAGTGELFF	TGTGCCAGCAGCTTAATGCGCGCCGGCACCGGGGAGCTGTTTTTT
TRBV18	TRBJ1-1	-	TRBD1	CASSPNRGADTEAFF	TGTGCCAGCTCACCAAACAGGGGAGCGGACACTGAAGCTTTCTTT
TRBV19	TRBJ1-1	once	TRBD1	CASRLDRGNTEAFF	TGTGCCAGTAGGTTGGACAGGGGGAACACTGAAGCTTTCTTT
TRBV5-1	TRBJ2-3	-	-	CASSLDRTTDTQYF	TGCGCCAGCAGCTTGGACAGAACCACAGATACGCAGTATTTT
TRBV19	TRBJ1-5	once	-	CASSIPGGAQPQHF	TGTGCCAGTAGTATTCCGGGGGGGGCCCAGCCCCAGCATTTT
TRBV3-1/TRBV3-2	TRBJ1-4	-	-	CASSLKEKLFF	TGTGCCAGCAGCCTGAAGGAGAAACTGTTTTTT
TRBV4-1	TRBJ1-1	-	-	CASSQDHSGTEAFF	TGCGCCAGCAGCCAAGATCACTCGGGGACTGAAGCTTTCTTT
TRBV3-1/TRBV3-2	TRBJ1-6	once	-	CASSQVSDNSPLHF	TGTGCCAGCAGCCAAGTTAGCGATAATTCACCCCTCCACTTT
TRBV29-1	TRBJ1-1	-	-	CSVGFGWDTEAFF	TGCAGCGTTGGGTTCGGGTGGGACACTGAAGCTTTCTTT
TRBV29-1	TRBJ2-7	-	TRBD1	CSAAWDRDEQYF	TGCAGCGCAGCCTGGGACAGGGACGAGCAGTACTTC
TRBV6-6	TRBJ2-5	-	-	CASSPGEALQETQYF	TGTGCCAGCAGCCCCGGGGAGGCTCTCCAAGAGACCCAGTACTTC
TRBV10-2	TRBJ1-1	once	TRBD1	CASSSGTGVFTEAFF	TGCGCCAGCAGTTCCGGGACAGGGGTTTTTACTGAAGCTTTCTTT
TRBV6-5	TRBJ1-1	-	-	CASSYSPGGTEAFF	TGTGCCAGCAGTTACAGCCCCGGGGGCACTGAAGCTTTCTTT
TRBV27	TRBJ1-6	-	-	CASSPRGIGTNNSPLHF	TGTGCCAGCAGTCCACGGGGGATTGGGACTAATAATTCACCCCTCCACTTT
TRBV18	TRBJ1-1	once	TRBD1	CASSPPKGATEAFF	TGTGCCAGCTCACCACCTAAGGGGGCCACTGAAGCTTTCTTT
TRBV5-1	TRBJ1-1	-	-	CASSRDSTEAFF	TGCGCCAGCAGCCGCGACAGCACTGAAGCTTTCTTT
TRBV7-8	TRBJ2-5	-	TRBD2	CASSLATLAGGQETQYF	TGTGCCAGCAGCTTAGCGACATTAGCGGGGGGCCAAGAGACCCAGTACTTC
TRBV6-5	TRBJ2-2	few	-	CASIGASGELFF	TGTGCCAGCATAGGGGCGTCCGGGGAGCTGTTTTTT
TRBV15	TRBJ1-1	few	-	CATSRDRYTEAFF	TGTGCCACCAGCAGAGATCGTTACACTGAAGCTTTCTTT
TRBV19	TRBJ2-1	-	TRBD2	CASSISGGPTYEQFF	TGTGCCAGTAGTATTAGCGGGGGGCCTACGTATGAGCAGTTCTTC
TRBV11-2	TRBJ1-3	-	-	CASSPRGDTIYF	TGTGCCAGCAGCCCCCGGGGGGACACCATATATTTT
TRBV29-1	TRBJ1-2	-	-	CSVESGGVNYGYTF	TGCAGCGTTGAGTCGGGGGGTGTTAACTATGGCTACACCTTC